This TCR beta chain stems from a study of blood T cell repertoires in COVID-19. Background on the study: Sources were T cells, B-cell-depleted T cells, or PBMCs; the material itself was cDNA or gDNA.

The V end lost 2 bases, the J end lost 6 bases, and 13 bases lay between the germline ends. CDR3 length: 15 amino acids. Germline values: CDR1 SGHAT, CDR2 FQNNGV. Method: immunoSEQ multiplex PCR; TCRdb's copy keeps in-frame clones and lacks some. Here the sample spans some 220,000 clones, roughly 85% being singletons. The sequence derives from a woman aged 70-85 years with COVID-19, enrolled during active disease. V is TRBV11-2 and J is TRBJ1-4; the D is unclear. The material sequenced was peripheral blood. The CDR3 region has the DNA TGTGCCAGCAGCTTATTCGGGGAGAGGGATGAAAAACTGTTTTTT. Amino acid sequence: CASSLFGERDEKLFF.